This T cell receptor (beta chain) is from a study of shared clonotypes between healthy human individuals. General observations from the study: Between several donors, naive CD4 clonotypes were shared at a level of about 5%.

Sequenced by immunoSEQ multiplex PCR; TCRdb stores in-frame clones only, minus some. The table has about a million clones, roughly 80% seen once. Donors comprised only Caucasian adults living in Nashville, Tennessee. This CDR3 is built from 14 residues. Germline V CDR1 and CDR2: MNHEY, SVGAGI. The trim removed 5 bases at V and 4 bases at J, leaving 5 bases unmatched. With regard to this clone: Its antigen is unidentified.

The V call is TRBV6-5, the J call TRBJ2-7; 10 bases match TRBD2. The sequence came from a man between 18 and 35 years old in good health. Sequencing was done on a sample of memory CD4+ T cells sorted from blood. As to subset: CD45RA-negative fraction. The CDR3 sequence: CASSRRTSGYEQYF. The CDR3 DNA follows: TGTGCCAGCAGTCGCCGGACTAGCGGATACGAGCAGTACTTC.